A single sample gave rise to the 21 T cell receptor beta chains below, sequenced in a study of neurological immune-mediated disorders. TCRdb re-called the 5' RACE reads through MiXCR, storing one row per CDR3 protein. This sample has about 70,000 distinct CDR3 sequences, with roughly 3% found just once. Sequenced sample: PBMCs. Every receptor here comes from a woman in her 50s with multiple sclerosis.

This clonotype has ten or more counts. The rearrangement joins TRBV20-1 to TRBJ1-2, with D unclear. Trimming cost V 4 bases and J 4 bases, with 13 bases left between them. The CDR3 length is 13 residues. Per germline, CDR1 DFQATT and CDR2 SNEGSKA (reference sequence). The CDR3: CSAILDTRYGYTF. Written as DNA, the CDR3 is TGCAGTGCTATCCTGGATACCCGCTATGGCTACACCTTC.

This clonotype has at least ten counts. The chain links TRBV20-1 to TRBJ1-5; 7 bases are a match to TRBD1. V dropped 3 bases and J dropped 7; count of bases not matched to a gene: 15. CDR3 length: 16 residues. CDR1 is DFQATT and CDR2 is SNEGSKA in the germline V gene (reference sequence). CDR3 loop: CSARHPLTGNRQPQHF. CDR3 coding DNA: TGCAGTGCTAGGCACCCATTGACAGGGAACAGGCAGCCCCAGCATTTT.

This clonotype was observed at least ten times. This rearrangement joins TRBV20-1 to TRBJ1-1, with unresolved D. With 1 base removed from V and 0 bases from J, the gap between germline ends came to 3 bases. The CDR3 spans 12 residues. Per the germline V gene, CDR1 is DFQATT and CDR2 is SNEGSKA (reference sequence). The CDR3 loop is CSARVLNTEAFF. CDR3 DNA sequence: TGCAGTGCTAGAGTATTGAACACTGAAGCTTTCTTT.

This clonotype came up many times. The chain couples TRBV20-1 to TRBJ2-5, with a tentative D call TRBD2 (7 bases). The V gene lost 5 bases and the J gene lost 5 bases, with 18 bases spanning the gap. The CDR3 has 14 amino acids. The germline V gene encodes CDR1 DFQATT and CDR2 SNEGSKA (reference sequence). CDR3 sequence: CSAGGGGRPETQYF. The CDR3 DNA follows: TGCAGTGCTGGAGGGGGGGGGAGACCCGAGACCCAGTACTTC.

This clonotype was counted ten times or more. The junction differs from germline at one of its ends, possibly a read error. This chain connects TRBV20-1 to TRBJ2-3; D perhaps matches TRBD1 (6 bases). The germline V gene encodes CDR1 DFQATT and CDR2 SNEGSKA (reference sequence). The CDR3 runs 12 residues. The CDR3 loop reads CGGGLFTDTQYF. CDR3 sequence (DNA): TGTGGGGGCGGCCTCTTCACAGATACGCAGTATTTT.

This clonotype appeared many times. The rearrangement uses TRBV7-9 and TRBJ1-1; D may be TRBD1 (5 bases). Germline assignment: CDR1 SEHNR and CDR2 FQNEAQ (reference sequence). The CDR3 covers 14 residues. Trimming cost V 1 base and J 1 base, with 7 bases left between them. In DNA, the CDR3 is TGTGCCAGCAGCTTAGGGGACGAGAACACTGAAGCTTTCTTT. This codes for CASSLGDENTEAFF.

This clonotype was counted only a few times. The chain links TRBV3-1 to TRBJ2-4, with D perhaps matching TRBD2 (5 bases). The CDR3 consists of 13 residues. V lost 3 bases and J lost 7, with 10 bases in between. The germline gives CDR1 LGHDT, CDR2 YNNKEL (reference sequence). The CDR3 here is CASSHGLGNIQYF. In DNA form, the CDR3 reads TGTGCCAGCAGCCATGGACTGGGGAACATTCAGTACTTC.

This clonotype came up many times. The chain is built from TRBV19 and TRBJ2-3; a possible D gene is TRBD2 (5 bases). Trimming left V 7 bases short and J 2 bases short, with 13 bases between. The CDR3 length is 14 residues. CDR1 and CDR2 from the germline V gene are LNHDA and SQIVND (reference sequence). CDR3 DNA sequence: TGTGCCAGTAAAATCAAGGGAGACACAGATACGCAGTATTTT. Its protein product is CASKIKGDTDTQYF.

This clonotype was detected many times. The CDR3 spells CASSTTGIPNQPQHF. CDR3 bases: TGTGCCAGCAGTACAACAGGGATCCCCAATCAGCCCCAGCATTTT. This sequence joins TRBV6-5 and TRBJ1-5; D is possibly TRBD1 (6 bases). V lost 5 bases and J 3 bases, leaving 14 bases between the germline ends. The CDR3 has 15 amino acids. Germline assignment: CDR1 MNHEY and CDR2 SVGAGI.

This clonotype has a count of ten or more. CDR3: CASSPGTQAYGYTF. CDR3 DNA sequence: TGTGCCAGCAGCCCAGGGACGCAGGCGTATGGCTACACCTTC. The gene calls are TRBV6-2 or TRBV6-3 and TRBJ1-2, with D perhaps TRBD1 (5 bases). Germline CDR1 reads MNHEY; CDR2 reads SVGEGT. The CDR3 consists of 14 residues. Trimming cost V 6 bases and J 5 bases, with 16 bases left between them.

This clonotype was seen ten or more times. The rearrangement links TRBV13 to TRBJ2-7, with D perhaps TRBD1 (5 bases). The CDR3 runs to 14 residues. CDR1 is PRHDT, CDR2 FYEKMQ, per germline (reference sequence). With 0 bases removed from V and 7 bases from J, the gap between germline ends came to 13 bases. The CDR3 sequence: CASSLGGQGDEQYF. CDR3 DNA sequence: TGTGCCAGCAGCTTAGGCGGACAAGGAGATGAGCAGTACTTC.

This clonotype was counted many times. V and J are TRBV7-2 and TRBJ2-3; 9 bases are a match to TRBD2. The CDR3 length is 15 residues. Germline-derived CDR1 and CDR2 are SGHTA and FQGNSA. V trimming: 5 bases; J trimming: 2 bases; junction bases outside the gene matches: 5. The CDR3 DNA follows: TGTGCCAGCAGCCCTCCTAGCGGGAACACAGATACGCAGTATTTT. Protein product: CASSPPSGNTDTQYF.

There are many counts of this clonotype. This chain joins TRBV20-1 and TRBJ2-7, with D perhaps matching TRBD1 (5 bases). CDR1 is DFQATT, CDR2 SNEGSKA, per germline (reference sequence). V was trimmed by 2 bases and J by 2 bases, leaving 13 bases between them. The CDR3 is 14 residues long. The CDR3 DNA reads TGCAGTGCTAGAATGGGCAGGGCGACCTACGAGCAGTACTTC. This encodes CSARMGRATYEQYF.

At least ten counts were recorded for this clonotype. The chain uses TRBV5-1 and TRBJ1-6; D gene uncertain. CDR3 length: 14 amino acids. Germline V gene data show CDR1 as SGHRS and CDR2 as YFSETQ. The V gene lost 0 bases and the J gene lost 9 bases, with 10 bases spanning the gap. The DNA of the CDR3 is TGCGCCAGCAGCTTGGACCGGGTAGGTTCACCCCTCCACTTT. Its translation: CASSLDRVGSPLHF.

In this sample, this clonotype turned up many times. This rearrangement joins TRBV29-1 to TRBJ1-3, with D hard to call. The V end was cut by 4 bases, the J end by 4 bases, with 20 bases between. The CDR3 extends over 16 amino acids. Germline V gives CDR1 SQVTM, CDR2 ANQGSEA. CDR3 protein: CSVVVPFSTLGNTIYF. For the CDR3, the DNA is TGCAGCGTTGTAGTGCCTTTTTCAACCCTCGGAAACACCATATATTTT. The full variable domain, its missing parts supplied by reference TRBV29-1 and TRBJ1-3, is SAVISQKPSRDICQRGTSLTIQCQVDSQVTMMFWYRQQPGQSLTLIATANQGSEATYESGFVIDKFPISRPNLTFSTLTVSNMSPEDSSIYLCSVVVPFSTLGNTIYFGEGSWLTVV.

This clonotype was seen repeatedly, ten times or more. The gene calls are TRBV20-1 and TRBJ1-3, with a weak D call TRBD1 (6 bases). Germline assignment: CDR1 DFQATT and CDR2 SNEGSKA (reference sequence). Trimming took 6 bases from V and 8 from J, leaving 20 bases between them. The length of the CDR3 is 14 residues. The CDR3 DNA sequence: TGCAGTGCCAGGGACACCGCCAAAGGGGACACCATATATTTT. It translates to CSARDTAKGDTIYF.

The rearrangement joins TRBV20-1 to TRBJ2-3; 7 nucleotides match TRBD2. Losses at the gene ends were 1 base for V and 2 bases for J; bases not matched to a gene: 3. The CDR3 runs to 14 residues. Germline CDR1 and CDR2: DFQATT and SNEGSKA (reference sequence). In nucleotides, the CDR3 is TGCAGTGCTAGAGGGGACTATAACACAGATACGCAGTATTTT. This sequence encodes CSARGDYNTDTQYF.

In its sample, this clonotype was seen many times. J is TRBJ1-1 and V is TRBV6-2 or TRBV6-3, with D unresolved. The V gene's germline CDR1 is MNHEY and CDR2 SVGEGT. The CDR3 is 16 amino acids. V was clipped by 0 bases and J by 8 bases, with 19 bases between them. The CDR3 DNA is TGTGCCAGCAGTTACTCCAGCAGGCCCAAGGTCGGGGAAGCTTTCTTT. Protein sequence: CASSYSSRPKVGEAFF.

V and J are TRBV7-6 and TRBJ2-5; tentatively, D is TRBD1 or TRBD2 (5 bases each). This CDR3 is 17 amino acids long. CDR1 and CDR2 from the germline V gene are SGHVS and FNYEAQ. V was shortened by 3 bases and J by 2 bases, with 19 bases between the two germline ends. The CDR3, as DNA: TGTGCCAGCAGCTTGAGAGCCACGGGACGGTTACAAGAGACCCAGTACTTC. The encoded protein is CASSLRATGRLQETQYF. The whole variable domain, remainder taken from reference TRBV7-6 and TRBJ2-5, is GAGVSQSPRYKVTKRGQDVALRCDPISGHVSLYWYRQALGQGPEFLTYFNYEAQQDKSGLPNDRFSAERPEGSISTLTIQRTEQRDSAMYRCASSLRATGRLQETQYFGPGTRLLVL.

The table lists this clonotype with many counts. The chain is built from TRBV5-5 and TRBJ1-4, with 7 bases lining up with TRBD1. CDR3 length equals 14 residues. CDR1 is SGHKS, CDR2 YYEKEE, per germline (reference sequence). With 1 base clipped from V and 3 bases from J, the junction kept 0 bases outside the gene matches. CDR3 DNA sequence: TGTGCCAGCAGCTTGACAGGGGCTAATGAAAAACTGTTTTTT. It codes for CASSLTGANEKLFF.

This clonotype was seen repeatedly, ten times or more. The CDR3 sequence: CASTLPGPSGNTIYF. The CDR3 coding sequence is TGTGCCAGCACCCTGCCCGGGCCCTCTGGAAACACCATATATTTT. The chain employs TRBV7-2 and TRBJ1-3; D unclear. The CDR3 sequence is 15 residues long. CDR1 is SGHTA and CDR2 is FQGNSA in the germline V gene. V was cut by 7 bases and J by 0 bases, with 13 bases left in between.